There are many counts of the clone carrying this T cell receptor beta chain. The data belong to a study of identical twins. In TCRdb, the 5' RACE reads were re-called with MiXCR into one record per CDR3 protein. The repertoire holds approximately 700,000 distinct CDR3 sequences, with less than 7% as singletons. The germline V gene has CDR1 SGHVS and CDR2 FNYEAQ. This CDR3 contains 14 residues. Trimming took 7 bases from V and 5 from J; bases not matched to a gene: 8. The clonotype originates from a man between 18 and 35 years old in good health. The chain joins TRBV7-6 to TRBJ2-3; 8 bases map to TRBD2. The sample consisted of naive T cells sorted from blood. The DNA of the CDR3 is TGTGCCAGCACCTCGGGAGGGCCGGTAGATACGCAGTATTTT. Residues: CASTSGGPVDTQYF.